This T cell receptor beta chain appears in the sequencing data of a study of regulatory T cells in long-lasting Graves disease. The study, taken as a whole, reports: Examination was confined to peripheral blood, excluding thyroid tissue.

Germline V gene lookup returns CDR1 SGHAT and CDR2 FQNNGV. CDR3 length equals 16 residues. Time point defined: newly diagnosed GD, antithyroid drugs for less than 3 months. PBMC RNA served as the TCR library source. Concerning this clonotype itself: The antigen is unknown. Being one base from a much bigger clone, this may be a read error.

Library construction for TCR beta used iRepertoire HTBI primers and Arm-PCR of CDR3 regions. One entry per CDR3 protein results from TCRdb running MiXCR on the multiplex PCR reads. The table lists hundreds of thousands of distinct CDR3 sequences, 13% of them singletons. A further study also used this sample, focusing on T cells in Graves' hyperthyroidism and ophthalmopathy. As reported in that work: TCR CDR3 underwent first-round RT-PCR with the HTBI primer set. Peripheral blood also featured most of the thyroid clonotypes expanded above 0.001.

This TCR derives from a man aged 25 to 40 with Graves disease. The sequencing used peripheral blood mononuclear cells (PBMCs), collected at new diagnosis, from a patient treated with antithyroid drugs. The V gene is TRBV11-2, the J gene TRBJ2-5; 12 bases fit TRBD2. The CDR3: CASSYLGTSGQGTQYF. CDR3 nucleotide sequence: TGTGCCAGCAGCTACCTTGGGACTAGCGGGCAAGGGACCCAGTACTTC.